The 15 T cell receptor beta chains given below trace back to one sample, sequenced in a study of blood T cell repertoires in COVID-19. The assay was immunoSEQ multiplex PCR, and TCRdb's table has in-frame clones only and misses some. The data hold approximately 350,000 clones, with 80% to 90% observed a single time. The specimen was peripheral blood. The receptors shown here come from a woman aged 25 to 39 with COVID-19, enrolled during active disease.

The CDR3 protein is CASSWTGKKEPTGELFF. The CDR3 nucleotides are TGTGCCAGTAGTTGGACAGGGAAAAAGGAGCCCACCGGGGAGCTGTTTTTT. The chain carries TRBV19 and TRBJ2-2; TRBD1 matches 8 bases. This CDR3 region has 17 residues. CDR1 is LNHDA and CDR2 is SQIVND in the germline V gene (reference sequence). The J segment lost 4 bases and the V segment lost 5 bases, leaving 12 bases of the junction unmatched.

The chain joins TRBV27 to TRBJ2-5; D is undetermined. Per the germline V gene, CDR1 is MNHEY and CDR2 is SMNVEV (reference sequence). This CDR3 is 13 amino acids long. Trimming removed 6 bases at V and 1 base at J, with 9 bases between. CDR3 nucleotides: TGTGCCAGCAGGAGGAAGATCCAAGAGACCCAGTACTTC. Protein sequence: CASRRKIQETQYF.

The chain links TRBV5-5 to TRBJ1-1, with D unclear. Germline assignment: CDR1 SGHKS and CDR2 YYEKEE (reference sequence). The V and J ends lost 4 bases and 0 bases respectively, with 7 bases between them. The CDR3 runs 13 residues. This CDR3 reads CASSLLLNTEAFF. The DNA for the CDR3 is TGTGCCAGCAGCCTACTTTTGAACACTGAAGCTTTCTTT.

The rearrangement uses TRBV11-3 and TRBJ2-1, with TRBD2 identical over 12 bases. Trimming at V came to 5 bases and at J to 2 bases, leaving 7 bases not matched to a gene. The CDR3 loop spans 17 amino acids. Germline CDR1 is SGHNT and CDR2 is YENEEA. The chain's CDR3 is CASSVTSGRSAYNEQFF. CDR3 nucleotide sequence: TGTGCCAGCAGCGTGACTAGCGGGAGAAGCGCCTACAATGAGCAGTTCTTC.

This chain uses TRBV10-3 with TRBJ2-2, with 7 bases that match TRBD1. The CDR3 loop spans 16 amino acids. V lost 9 bases and J lost 0; bases outside the gene matches: 10. Per the germline V gene, CDR1 is ENHRY and CDR2 is SYGVKD. The CDR3 protein is CAIGDSRIANTGELFF. CDR3 sequence (DNA): TGTGCCATTGGGGACAGCCGTATAGCGAACACCGGGGAGCTGTTTTTT.

A word on this clone: Mismatch with germline at one junction end may stem from a read error. The chain couples TRBV11-3 to TRBJ2-3; 10 positions agree with TRBD1. Germline assignment: CDR1 SGHNT and CDR2 YENEEA. The CDR3 is made up of 13 amino acids. In nucleotides, the CDR3 is TGTGCCAGCAGCGTAGACAGGGGGCATACGCAGTATTTT. It is translated as CASSVDRGHTQYF. The full variable domain, completed using reference TRBV11-3 and TRBJ2-3, is EAGVVQSPRYKIIEKKQPVAFWCNPISGHNTLYWYLQNLGQGPELLIRYENEEAVDDSQLPKDRFSAERLKGVDSTLKIQPAELGDSAVYLCASSVDRGHTQYFGPGTRLTVL.

This sequence joins TRBV4-2 and TRBJ2-2, with 8 bases that match TRBD2. Germline values: CDR1 LGHNA, CDR2 YNFKEQ. The V and J ends lost 0 bases and 5 bases, in that order; junction bases with no gene match: 8. The CDR3 sequence is 17 residues long. The CDR3 reads CASSQDGFGGVTGELFF. In DNA, the CDR3 is TGTGCCAGCAGCCAAGATGGTTTCGGGGGGGTGACCGGGGAGCTGTTTTTT.

The chain carries TRBV18 and TRBJ2-7, with D perhaps TRBD2 (7 bases). The V end lost 8 bases, the J end lost 5 bases, and 25 bases lay between the germline ends. The CDR3 spans 16 residues. The germline V gene has CDR1 KGHSH and CDR2 LQKENI. Here the CDR3 DNA reads TGTGCCAGCAGATCGGCCCGGGGGGCCTCGAGCCACGAGCAGTACTTC. It specifies CASRSARGASSHEQYF.

V usage is TRBV18 and J usage is TRBJ1-1, with 8 bases identical to TRBD1. This CDR3 region has 13 residues. V lost 6 bases, J lost 11 bases, and 11 bases stayed unmatched. CDR1 and CDR2 (germline): KGHSH, LQKENI. CDR3 sequence (DNA): TGTGCCAGCTCGCCCCAGGGGGCCGTTGGGGCTTTCTTT. Its translation: CASSPQGAVGAFF. Filled out from reference TRBV18 and TRBJ1-1, the complete variable domain reads NAGVMQNPRHLVRRRGQEARLRCSPMKGHSHVYWYRQLPEEGLKFMVYLQKENIIDESGMPKERFSAEFPKEGPSILRIQQVVRGDSAAYFCASSPQGAVGAFFGQGTRLTVV.

This chain uses TRBV7-2 with TRBJ2-5; unclear D gene. Trimming left V 0 bases short and J 1 base short, with 15 bases between. Germline CDR1 is SGHTA and CDR2 is FQGNSA. The CDR3 contains 17 residues. The CDR3 DNA follows: TGTGCCAGCAGCTTAGCCCCGACATTCAGGTTCCAAGAGACCCAGTACTTC. Translated, it gives CASSLAPTFRFQETQYF.

For this clone: Additional DNA sequences in this sample encode the identical CDR3. The chain combines TRBV27 with TRBJ2-7; D is undetermined. V was clipped by 0 bases and J by 3 bases, with 6 bases between them. The CDR3 spans 13 residues. In germline, CDR1 is MNHEY, CDR2 SMNVEV (reference sequence). CDR3 in amino acids: CASSLSRSYEQYF. DNA of the CDR3: TGTGCCAGCAGTTTATCCCGTAGCTACGAGCAGTACTTC.

This clone was detected once. This chain connects TRBV9 to TRBJ2-2; TRBD2 agrees at 15 bases. CDR1 is SGDLS and CDR2 is YYNGEE in the germline V gene. This CDR3 has 17 amino acids. V was clipped by 0 bases and J by 4 bases; unmatched bases: 1. The DNA for the CDR3 is TGTGCCAGCAGCGTAGGGGGACTAGCGGGAGGCACCGGGGAGCTGTTTTTT. It encodes CASSVGGLAGGTGELFF. The full variable domain, its missing parts supplied by reference TRBV9 and TRBJ2-2, is DSGVTQTPKHLITATGQRVTLRCSPRSGDLSVYWYQQSLDQGLQFLIQYYNGEERAKGNILERFSAQQFPDLHSELNLSSLELGDSALYFCASSVGGLAGGTGELFFGEGSRLTVL.

This chain links TRBV24-1 with TRBJ2-3, with 7 bases lining up with TRBD1. This CDR3 spans 16 amino acids. In germline, CDR1 is KGHDR, CDR2 SFDVKD. Trimming cost V 2 bases and J 0 bases; bases outside gene matches: 4. Here the CDR3 reads CATSDWGTASTDTQYF. In DNA, the CDR3 is TGTGCCACCAGTGATTGGGGGACAGCGAGCACAGATACGCAGTATTTT.

The chain has TRBV4-1 and TRBJ2-5; 7 bases are shared with TRBD1. V gave up 1 base and J gave up 5 bases; unmatched junction bases: 7. The V gene's germline CDR1 is MGHRA and CDR2 YSYEKL. The CDR3 has 15 residues. CDR3 DNA: TGCGCCAGCAGCCAAGGGGAGAGGGGGCGGGAGACCCAGTACTTC. Amino acid sequence: CASSQGERGRETQYF.

The V gene is TRBV9, the J gene TRBJ2-5; D is ambiguous. The CDR3 covers 12 residues. Germline V gene lookup returns CDR1 SGDLS and CDR2 YYNGEE. V was cut by 0 bases and J by 4 bases, with 4 bases left in between. The CDR3 loop is CASSVGAETQYF. The CDR3 region has the DNA TGTGCCAGCAGCGTAGGGGCAGAGACCCAGTACTTC.